This TCR beta chain comes out of a study of blood T cell repertoires in COVID-19. Study-level information: The study drew acute and convalescent COVID-19 samples from the United States, Italy and Spain. From T cells, B-cell-depleted T cells, or PBMCs came the material, which was cDNA or gDNA.

Source study methods: Nucleated cell number was recorded as an estimate derived from reference gene primer amplification. TCRdb's copy holds only in-frame clones and misses some; the assay was immunoSEQ multiplex PCR. The DNA gave D and trimming, while V, J and clone size come from that table. The sample yields 70,000 or so clones, around 76% seen once. This TCR was recovered from a human donor in a cohort sampled during active COVID-19. Sequences were obtained from peripheral blood.

The CDR3 nucleotides are TGTGCCAGCAGCCCCCGACAGGGTAGAAGGGTTTATAGCAATCAGCCCCAGCATTTT. Its translation is CASSPRQGRRVYSNQPQHF. The chain links TRBV9 to TRBJ1-5, with TRBD1 matching 7 bases. Germline loops: CDR1 SGDLS, CDR2 YYNGEE. The CDR3 is made up of 19 amino acids. Losses at the gene ends were 4 bases for V and 0 bases for J; bases not matched to a gene: 16.